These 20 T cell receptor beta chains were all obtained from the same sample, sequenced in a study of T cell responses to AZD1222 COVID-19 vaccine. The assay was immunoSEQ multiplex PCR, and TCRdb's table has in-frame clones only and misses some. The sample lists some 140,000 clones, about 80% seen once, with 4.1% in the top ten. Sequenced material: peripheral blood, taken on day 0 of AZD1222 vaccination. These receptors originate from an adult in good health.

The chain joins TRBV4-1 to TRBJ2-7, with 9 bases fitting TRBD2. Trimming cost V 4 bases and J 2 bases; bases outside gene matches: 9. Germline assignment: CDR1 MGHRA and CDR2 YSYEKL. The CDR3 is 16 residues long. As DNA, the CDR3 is TGCGCCAGCAGCCCTGCTATAGCGGGGGTTACCTACGAGCAGTACTTC. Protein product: CASSPAIAGVTYEQYF.

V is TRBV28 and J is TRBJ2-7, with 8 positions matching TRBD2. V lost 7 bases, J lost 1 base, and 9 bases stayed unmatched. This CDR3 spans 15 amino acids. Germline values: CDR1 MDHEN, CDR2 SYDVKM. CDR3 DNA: TGTGCCAGCATCTCGGGAGGGGGTGGGTCCTACGAGCAGTACTTC. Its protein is CASISGGGGSYEQYF.

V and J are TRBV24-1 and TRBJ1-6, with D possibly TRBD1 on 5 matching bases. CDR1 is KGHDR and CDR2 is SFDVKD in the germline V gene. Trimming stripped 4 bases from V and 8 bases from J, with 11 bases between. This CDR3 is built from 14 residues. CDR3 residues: CATSEGDGHSPLHF. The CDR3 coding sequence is TGTGCCACCAGTGAAGGGGACGGCCATTCACCCCTCCACTTT.

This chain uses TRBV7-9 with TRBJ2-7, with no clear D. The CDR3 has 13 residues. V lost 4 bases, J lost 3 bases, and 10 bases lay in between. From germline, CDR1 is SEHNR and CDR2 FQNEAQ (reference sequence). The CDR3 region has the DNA TGTGCCAGCAGCTACCCAAAGCGCTACGAGCAGTACTTC. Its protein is CASSYPKRYEQYF.

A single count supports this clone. This chain's CDR3 is CASSPGLSSYEQYF. For the CDR3, the DNA is TGCGCCAGCAGCCCCGGCCTGAGCTCCTACGAGCAGTACTTC. The V and J genes are TRBV5-1 and TRBJ2-7; D uncertain. Germline V CDR1 and CDR2: SGHRS, YFSETQ. The ends were cut back, 4 bases at V and 0 bases at J, with 11 bases in the middle. The CDR3 covers 14 residues.

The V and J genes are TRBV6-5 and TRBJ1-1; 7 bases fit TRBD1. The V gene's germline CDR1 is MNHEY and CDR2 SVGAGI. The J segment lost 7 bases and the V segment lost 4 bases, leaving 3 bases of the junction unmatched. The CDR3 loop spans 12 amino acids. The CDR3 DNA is TGTGCCAGCAGTTCCCAGGGGGTTGAAGCTTTCTTT. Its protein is CASSSQGVEAFF.

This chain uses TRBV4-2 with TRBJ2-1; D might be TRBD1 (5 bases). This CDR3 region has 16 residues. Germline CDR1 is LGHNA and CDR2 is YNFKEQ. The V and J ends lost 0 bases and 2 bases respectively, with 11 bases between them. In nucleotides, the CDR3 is TGTGCCAGCAGCCAAGAGCAGGACACCGCCTACAATGAGCAGTTCTTC. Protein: CASSQEQDTAYNEQFF.

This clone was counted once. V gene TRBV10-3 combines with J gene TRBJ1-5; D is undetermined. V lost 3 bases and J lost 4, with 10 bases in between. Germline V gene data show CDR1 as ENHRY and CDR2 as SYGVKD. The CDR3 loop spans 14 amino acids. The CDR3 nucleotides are TGTGCCATCAGTGAAGGAGGGATGAATCAGCCCCAGCATTTT. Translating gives CAISEGGMNQPQHF.

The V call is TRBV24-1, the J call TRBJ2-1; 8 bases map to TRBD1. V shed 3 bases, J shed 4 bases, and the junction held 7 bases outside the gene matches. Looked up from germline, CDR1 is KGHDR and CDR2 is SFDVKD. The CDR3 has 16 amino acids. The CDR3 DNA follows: TGTGCCACCAGTGATACCGGGACAGGCGATTACAATGAGCAGTTCTTC. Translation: CATSDTGTGDYNEQFF.

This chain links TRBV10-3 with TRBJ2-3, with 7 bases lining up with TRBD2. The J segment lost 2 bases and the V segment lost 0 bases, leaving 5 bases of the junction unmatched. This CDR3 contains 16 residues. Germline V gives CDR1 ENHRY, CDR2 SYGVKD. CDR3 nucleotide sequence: TGTGCCATCAGTGAGTCGGGCCTAGCGGCCACAGATACGCAGTATTTT. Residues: CAISESGLAATDTQYF.

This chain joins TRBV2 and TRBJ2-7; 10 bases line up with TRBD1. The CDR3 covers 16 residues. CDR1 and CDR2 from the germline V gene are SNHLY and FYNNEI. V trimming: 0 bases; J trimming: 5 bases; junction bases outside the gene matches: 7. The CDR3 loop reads CASSEARGQGFNEQYF. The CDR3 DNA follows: TGTGCCAGCAGTGAAGCTCGGGGACAGGGGTTTAACGAGCAGTACTTC.

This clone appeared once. The CDR3 DNA sequence: TGCGCCAGCTCGGAGGAGGGGTCCTACGAGCAGTACTTC. Translated, it gives CASSEEGSYEQYF. The chain uses TRBV5-1 and TRBJ2-7; TRBD2 might be the D (6 bases). Per the germline V gene, CDR1 is SGHRS and CDR2 is YFSETQ. The length of the CDR3 is 13 residues. Deletions cut 7 bases from V and 1 base from J, with 12 bases between.

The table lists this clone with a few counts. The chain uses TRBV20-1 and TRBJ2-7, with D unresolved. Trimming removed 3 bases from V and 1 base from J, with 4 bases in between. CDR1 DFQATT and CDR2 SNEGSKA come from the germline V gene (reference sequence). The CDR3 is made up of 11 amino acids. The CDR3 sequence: CSASASYEQYF. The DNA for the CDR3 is TGCAGTGCTAGTGCTTCCTACGAGCAGTACTTC.

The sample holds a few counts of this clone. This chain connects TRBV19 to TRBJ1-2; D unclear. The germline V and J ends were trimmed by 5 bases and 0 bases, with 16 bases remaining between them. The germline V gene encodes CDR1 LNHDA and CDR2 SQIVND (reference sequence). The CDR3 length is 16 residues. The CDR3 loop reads CASSLGSRTTNYGYTF. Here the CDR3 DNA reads TGTGCCAGTAGTCTCGGGAGCCGCACAACTAACTATGGCTACACCTTC.

CDR3 DNA: TGTGCCACCAGTGATCCCGGGGGGCAAGAGACCCAGTACTTC. Its translation is CATSDPGGQETQYF. The chain joins TRBV24-1 to TRBJ2-5; 7 bases match TRBD2. Trimming cost V 3 bases and J 2 bases; bases outside gene matches: 2. This CDR3 is 14 amino acids long. Looked up from germline, CDR1 is KGHDR and CDR2 is SFDVKD.

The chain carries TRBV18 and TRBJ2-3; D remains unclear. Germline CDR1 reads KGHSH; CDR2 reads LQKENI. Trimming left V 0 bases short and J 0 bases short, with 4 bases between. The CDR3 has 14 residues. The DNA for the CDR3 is TGTGCCAGCTCACCACCGACGAGCACAGATACGCAGTATTTT. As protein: CASSPPTSTDTQYF.

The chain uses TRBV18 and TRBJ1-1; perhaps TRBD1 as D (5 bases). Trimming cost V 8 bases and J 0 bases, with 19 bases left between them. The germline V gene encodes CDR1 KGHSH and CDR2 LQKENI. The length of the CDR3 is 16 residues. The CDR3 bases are TGTGCCAGCACCGACAGAGAAGCCTTCATGAACACTGAAGCTTTCTTT. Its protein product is CASTDREAFMNTEAFF.

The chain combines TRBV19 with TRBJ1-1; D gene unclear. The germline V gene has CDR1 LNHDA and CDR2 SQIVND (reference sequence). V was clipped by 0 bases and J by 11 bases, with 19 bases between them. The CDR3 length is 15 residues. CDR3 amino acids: CASSIDPPRINGAFF. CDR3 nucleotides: TGTGCCAGTAGTATAGATCCCCCCCGCATAAATGGGGCTTTCTTT.

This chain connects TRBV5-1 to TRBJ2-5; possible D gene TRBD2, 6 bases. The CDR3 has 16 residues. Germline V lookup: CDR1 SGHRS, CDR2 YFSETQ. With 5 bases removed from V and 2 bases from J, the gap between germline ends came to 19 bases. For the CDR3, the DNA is TGCGCCAGCAGAAATTCTTTCGCGGGATTTCAAGAGACCCAGTACTTC. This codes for CASRNSFAGFQETQYF.

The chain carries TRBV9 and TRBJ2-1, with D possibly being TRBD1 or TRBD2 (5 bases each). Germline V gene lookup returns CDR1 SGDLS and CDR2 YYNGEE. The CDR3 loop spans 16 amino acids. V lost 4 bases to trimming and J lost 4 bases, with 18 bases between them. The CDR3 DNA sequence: TGTGCCAGCAGCCCTCGCCAGGGAGTAAATTACAATGAGCAGTTCTTC. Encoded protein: CASSPRQGVNYNEQFF.